This T cell receptor beta chain was identified in a study of CD8 T cells in ankylosing spondylitis. At least ten counts were recorded for this clonotype. Antigen: not known. Study findings and constraints: With a CD8+ phenotype, disease-linked clones were relatively rare in peripheral blood. Clones linked to disease were reported to show significant enrichment in matched ankylosing spondylitis synovial fluid.

Germline loops: CDR1 SGDLS, CDR2 YYNGEE. With V trimmed by 3 bases and J by 3 bases, 5 bases remained unmatched. This CDR3 comprises 15 residues. TCRdb re-analysed the 5' RACE reads in MiXCR, keeping a single row per CDR3 protein. The sample has about 8,800 distinct CDR3 sequences; around 6% are singletons. The sequence came from a female donor with ankylosing spondylitis or in good health (not recorded which). The chain couples TRBV9 to TRBJ1-4; TRBD1 matches at 7 bases. Sequenced sample: blood, either unsorted or a sorted T cell fraction (not recorded which). The CDR3 here is CASSATGTANEKLFF. CDR3 sequence (DNA): TGTGCCAGCAGCGCAACCGGGACAGCTAATGAAAAACTGTTTTTT. The full variable domain, rest sourced from reference TRBV9 and TRBJ1-4, is DSGVTQTPKHLITATGQRVTLRCSPRSGDLSVYWYQQSLDQGLQFLIQYYNGEERAKGNILERFSAQQFPDLHSELNLSSLELGDSALYFCASSATGTANEKLFFGSGTQLSVL.